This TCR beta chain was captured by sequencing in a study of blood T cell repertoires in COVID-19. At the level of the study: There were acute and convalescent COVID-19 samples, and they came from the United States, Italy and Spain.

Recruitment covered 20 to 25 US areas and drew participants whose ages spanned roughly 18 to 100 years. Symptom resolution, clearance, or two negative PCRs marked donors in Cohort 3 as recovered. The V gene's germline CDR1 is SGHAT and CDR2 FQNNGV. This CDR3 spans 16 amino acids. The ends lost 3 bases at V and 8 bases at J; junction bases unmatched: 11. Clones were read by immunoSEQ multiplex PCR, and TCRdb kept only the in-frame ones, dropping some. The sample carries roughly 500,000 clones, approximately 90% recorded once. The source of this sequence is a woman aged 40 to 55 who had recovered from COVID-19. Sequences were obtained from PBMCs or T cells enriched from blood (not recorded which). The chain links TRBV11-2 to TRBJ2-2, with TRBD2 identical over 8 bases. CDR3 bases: TGTGCCAGCAGCTTGCTTAGAGCGGGAGTTTCGGGGGAGCTGTTTTTT. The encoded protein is CASSLLRAGVSGELFF.